This TCR beta chain comes out of a study of identical twins. With regard to this clonotype: Its antigen remains unknown.

V lost 4 bases, J lost 1 base, and 0 bases stayed unmatched. The germline V gene encodes CDR1 SGHVS and CDR2 FNYEAQ. CDR3 length: 14 residues. Study-wide points: Donors were not followed over many years; analysis was cross-sectional.

Using its own MiXCR run on the 5' RACE reads, TCRdb lists one record per CDR3 protein. Found here are about 720,000 distinct CDR3 sequences, 15% to 20% of them singletons; the top ten hold roughly 14%. The data were also submitted as part of a second study, on T cells expressing NK-cell markers. That source reports: According to the study, TCR beta repertoires originated from sorted CD3+CD56+NKG2C+, CD3+CD56+NKG2C- and CD3+CD56-NKG2C+ T cells. Most of the eight sequenced donors were HCMV-seropositive; one was seronegative. Dominant NKG2C+ clonotypes accounted for roughly 1.0-7.0% of CD8+ T cells in about 6 donors.

This receptor was identified in a woman between 18 and 30 years old in good health. The sample consisted of PBMCs. The chain recombines TRBV7-6 with TRBJ2-2, with TRBD1 matching 7 bases. CDR3 in DNA: TGTGCCAGCAGCTGGGACAGGAACACCGGGGAGCTGTTTTTT. Protein product: CASSWDRNTGELFF.